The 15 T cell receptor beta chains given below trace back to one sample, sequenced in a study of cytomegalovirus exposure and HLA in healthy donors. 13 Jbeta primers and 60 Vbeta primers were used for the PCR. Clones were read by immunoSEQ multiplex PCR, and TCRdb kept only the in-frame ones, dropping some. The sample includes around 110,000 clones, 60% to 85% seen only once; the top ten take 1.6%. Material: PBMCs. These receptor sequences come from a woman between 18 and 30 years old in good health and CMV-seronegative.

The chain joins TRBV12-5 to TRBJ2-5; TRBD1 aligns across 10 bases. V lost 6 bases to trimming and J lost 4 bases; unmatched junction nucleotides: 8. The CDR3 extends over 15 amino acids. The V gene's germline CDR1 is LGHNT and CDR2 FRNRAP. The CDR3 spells CASGTGTGAGETQYF. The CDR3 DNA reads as TGTGCTAGTGGCACCGGGACAGGGGCCGGAGAGACCCAGTACTTC.

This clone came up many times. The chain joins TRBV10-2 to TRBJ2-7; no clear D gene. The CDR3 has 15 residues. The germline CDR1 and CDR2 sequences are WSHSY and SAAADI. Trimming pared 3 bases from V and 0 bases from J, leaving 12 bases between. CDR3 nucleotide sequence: TGCGCCAGCAGTGAATTTAGCACTACCTCCTACGAGCAGTACTTC. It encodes CASSEFSTTSYEQYF.

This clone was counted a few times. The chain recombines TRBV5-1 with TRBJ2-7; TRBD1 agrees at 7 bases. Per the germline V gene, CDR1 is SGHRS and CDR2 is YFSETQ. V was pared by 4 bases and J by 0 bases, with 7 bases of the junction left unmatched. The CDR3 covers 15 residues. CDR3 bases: TGCGCCAGCAGCGCTGCCGGGACAGCCTCCTACGAGCAGTACTTC. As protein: CASSAAGTASYEQYF. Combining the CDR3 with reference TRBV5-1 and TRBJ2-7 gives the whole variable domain KAGVTQTPRYLIKTRGQQVTLSCSPISGHRSVSWYQQTPGQGLQFLFEYFSETQRNKGNFPGRFSGRQFSNSRSEMNVSTLELGDSALYLCASSAAGTASYEQYFGPGTRLTVT.

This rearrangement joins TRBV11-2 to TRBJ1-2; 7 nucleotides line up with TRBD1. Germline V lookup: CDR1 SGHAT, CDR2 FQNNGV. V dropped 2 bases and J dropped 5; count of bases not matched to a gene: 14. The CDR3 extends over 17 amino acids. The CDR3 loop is CASSLRPAAGTVYGYTF. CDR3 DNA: TGTGCCAGCAGCTTAAGGCCAGCAGCCGGGACAGTTTATGGCTACACCTTC.

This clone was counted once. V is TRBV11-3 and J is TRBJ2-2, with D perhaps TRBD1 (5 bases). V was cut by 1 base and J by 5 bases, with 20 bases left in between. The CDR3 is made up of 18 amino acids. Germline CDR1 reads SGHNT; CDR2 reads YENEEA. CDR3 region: CASSLGSLGHLSTGELFF. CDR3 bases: TGTGCCAGCAGCTTAGGGTCCCTTGGACACCTCTCTACCGGGGAGCTGTTTTTT.

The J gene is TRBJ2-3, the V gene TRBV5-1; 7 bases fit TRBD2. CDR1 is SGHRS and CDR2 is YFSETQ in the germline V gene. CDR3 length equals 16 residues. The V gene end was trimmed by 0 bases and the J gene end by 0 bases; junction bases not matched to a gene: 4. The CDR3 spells CASSLGLAASTDTQYF. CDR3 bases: TGCGCCAGCAGCTTGGGGCTAGCGGCTAGCACAGATACGCAGTATTTT.

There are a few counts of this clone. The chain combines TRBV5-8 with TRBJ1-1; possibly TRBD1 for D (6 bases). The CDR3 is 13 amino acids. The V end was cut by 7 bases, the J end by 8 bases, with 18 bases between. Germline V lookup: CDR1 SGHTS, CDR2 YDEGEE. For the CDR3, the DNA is TGTGCCAGCCGCAGGATCAGGGGTGGAGAAGCTTTCTTT. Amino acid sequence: CASRRIRGGEAFF.

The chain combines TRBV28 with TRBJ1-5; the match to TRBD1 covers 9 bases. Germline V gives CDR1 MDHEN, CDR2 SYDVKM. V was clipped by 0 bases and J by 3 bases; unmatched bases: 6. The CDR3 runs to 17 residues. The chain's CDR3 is CASSLWGGQGNNQPQHF. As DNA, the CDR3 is TGTGCCAGCAGTTTATGGGGGGGACAGGGAAACAATCAGCCCCAGCATTTT.

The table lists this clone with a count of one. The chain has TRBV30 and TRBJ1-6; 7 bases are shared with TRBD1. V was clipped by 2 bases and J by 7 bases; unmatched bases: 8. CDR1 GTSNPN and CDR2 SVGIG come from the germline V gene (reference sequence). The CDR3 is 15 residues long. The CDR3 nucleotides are TGTGCCTGGAGTACTTCGACAGGGACCAATTCACCCCTCCACTTT. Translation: CAWSTSTGTNSPLHF.

The CDR3 DNA reads TGTGCCAGCAGCACAGGCTCGGGTAATGAAGCTTTCTTT. Its translation: CASSTGSGNEAFF. The genes are TRBV5-4 and TRBJ1-1, with a tentative D call TRBD1 (5 bases). The CDR3 covers 13 residues. From germline, CDR1 is SGHNT and CDR2 YYREEE (reference sequence). Trimming pared 4 bases from V and 7 bases from J, leaving 14 bases between.

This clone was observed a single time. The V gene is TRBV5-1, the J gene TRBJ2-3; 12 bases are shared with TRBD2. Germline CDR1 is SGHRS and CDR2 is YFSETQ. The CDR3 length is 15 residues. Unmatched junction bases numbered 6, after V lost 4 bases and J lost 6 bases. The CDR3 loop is CASSRTSGALDTQYF. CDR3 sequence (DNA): TGCGCCAGCAGCCGGACTAGCGGGGCCCTGGATACGCAGTATTTT.

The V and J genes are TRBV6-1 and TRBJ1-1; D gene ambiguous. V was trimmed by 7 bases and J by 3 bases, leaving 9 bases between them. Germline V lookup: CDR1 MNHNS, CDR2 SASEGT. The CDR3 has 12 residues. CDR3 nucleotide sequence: TGTGCCAGCATGAGAGGCTACACTGAAGCTTTCTTT. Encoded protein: CASMRGYTEAFF.

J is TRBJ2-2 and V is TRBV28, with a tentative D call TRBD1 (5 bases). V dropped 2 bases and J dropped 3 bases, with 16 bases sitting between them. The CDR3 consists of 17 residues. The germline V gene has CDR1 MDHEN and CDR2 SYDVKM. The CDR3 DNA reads TGTGCCAGCAGTTTACTCCGAGACAGACAACACACCGGGGAGCTGTTTTTT. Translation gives CASSLLRDRQHTGELFF.

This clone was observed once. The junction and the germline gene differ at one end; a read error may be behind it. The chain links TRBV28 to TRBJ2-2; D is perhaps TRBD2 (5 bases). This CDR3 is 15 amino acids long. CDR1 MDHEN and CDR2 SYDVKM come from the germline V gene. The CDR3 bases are TGTGCCAGCAGTTTGACTACAGCGAAAACCGGGGAGCTGTTTTTT. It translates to CASSLTTAKTGELFF.

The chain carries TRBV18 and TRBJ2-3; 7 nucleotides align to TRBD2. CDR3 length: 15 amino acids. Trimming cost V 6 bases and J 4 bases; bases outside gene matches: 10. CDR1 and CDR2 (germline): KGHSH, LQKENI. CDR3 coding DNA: TGTGCCAGCTCCCGGACTAGTAGTGTCGCAGATACGCAGTATTTT. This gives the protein CASSRTSSVADTQYF.